This entry is about one T cell receptor beta chain. V lost 7 bases, J lost 0 bases, and 10 bases stayed unmatched. The CDR3 extends over 17 amino acids. Germline lookup yields CDR1 SGHVS and CDR2 FQNEAQ. In the original workflow: Amplification of reference gene primers was used by the study to estimate nucleated cell counts. The method was immunoSEQ multiplex PCR; TCRdb's version includes in-frame clones alone and lacks a portion of them. The V and J calls and clone size are taken from that table; D and trimming were inferred from the DNA. The table lists about 390,000 clones, 80% to 90% of them singletons. The record originates from a study of blood T cell repertoires in COVID-19.

The receptor comes from a woman aged 55-69 years with COVID-19, enrolled during active disease. Material for sequencing was peripheral blood. V usage is TRBV7-8 and J usage is TRBJ2-2; TRBD2 aligns across 8 bases. Here the CDR3 reads CASTERGLTANTGELFF. DNA of the CDR3: TGTGCCAGCACGGAGCGGGGGCTGACCGCGAACACCGGGGAGCTGTTTTTT. Full variable domain (rest looked up from reference TRBV7-8 and TRBJ2-2): GAGVSQSPRYKVAKRGQDVALRCDPISGHVSLFWYQQALGQGPEFLTYFQNEAQLDKSGLPSDRFFAERPEGSVSTLKIQRTQQEDSAVYLCASTERGLTANTGELFFGEGSRLTVL.